Following are 6 T cell receptor beta chains from one sample sequenced in a study of T cells in narcolepsy. TCRdb's copy holds only in-frame clones and misses some; the assay was immunoSEQ multiplex PCR. This table holds under 35,000 clones, 80% to 85% found once. The sequencing input was CD45RA- memory CD4+ T cells from PBMCs. These receptors all stem from a human donor with narcolepsy.

V and J are TRBV11-3 and TRBJ1-2, with D possibly TRBD1 on 5 matching bases. From germline, CDR1 is SGHNT and CDR2 YENEEA. This CDR3 region has 13 residues. With 5 bases removed from V and 8 bases from J, the gap between germline ends came to 15 bases. CDR3 in amino acids: CASSTSQGFGYTF. In nucleotides, the CDR3 is TGTGCCAGCAGCACATCCCAGGGTTTCGGCTACACCTTC.

The chain couples TRBV5-4 to TRBJ2-5, with TRBD2 matching 11 bases. V was pared by 9 bases and J by 7 bases, with 11 bases of the junction left unmatched. Germline loops: CDR1 SGHNT, CDR2 YYREEE (reference sequence). This CDR3 comprises 14 residues. The CDR3 loop reads CATRSSGGAGTQYF. Written as DNA, the CDR3 is TGTGCCACCCGGAGTAGCGGGGGGGCGGGGACCCAGTACTTC.

The CDR3 is CASSPSGNQPQHF. In nucleotides, the CDR3 is TGTGCCAGCAGTCCTAGTGGCAATCAGCCCCAGCATTTT. The chain carries TRBV6-6 and TRBJ1-5; D gene uncertain. The CDR3 spans 13 residues. From germline, CDR1 is MNHNY and CDR2 SVGAGI (reference sequence). The ends were cut back, 5 bases at V and 2 bases at J, with 7 bases in the middle.

This clone was observed a few times. This sequence joins TRBV6-1 and TRBJ1-5, with TRBD1 matching 9 bases. Germline V gives CDR1 MNHNS, CDR2 SASEGT. V lost 4 bases to trimming and J lost 2 bases; unmatched junction nucleotides: 6. The CDR3 covers 16 residues. The CDR3 loop is CASSAQGAQGNQPQHF. CDR3 bases: TGTGCCAGCAGTGCACAGGGGGCGCAGGGCAATCAGCCCCAGCATTTT.

The rearrangement uses TRBV5-1 and TRBJ2-7; 9 bases are a match to TRBD2. V was pared by 5 bases and J by 3 bases, with 9 bases of the junction left unmatched. The CDR3 loop spans 15 amino acids. The germline CDR1 and CDR2 sequences are SGHRS and YFSETQ. The CDR3 loop reads CASRGGLAEFYEQYF. The CDR3 DNA is TGCGCCAGCAGGGGGGGACTAGCCGAATTCTACGAGCAGTACTTC.

The chain employs TRBV2 and TRBJ1-2, with D perhaps TRBD1 (5 bases). V was trimmed by 4 bases and J by 3 bases, leaving 15 bases between them. The CDR3 covers 15 residues. Per the germline V gene, CDR1 is SNHLY and CDR2 is FYNNEI. The CDR3 is CASSVAGQGDYGYTF. The CDR3 DNA reads TGTGCCAGCAGTGTGGCAGGTCAGGGAGACTATGGCTACACCTTC.